This TCR beta chain was recorded in a study of control samples from healthy donors and cancer patients. CDR3 length: 15 residues. The V and J ends lost 0 bases and 2 bases respectively, with 8 bases between them. Here immunoSEQ multiplex PCR was the method, and the copy in TCRdb shows in-frame clones only, minus some. The sample lists fewer than 95,000 clones; approximately 86% were seen once. Sequencing was carried out using blood. This clonotype was sampled from a woman aged 50 to 60 in good health. This chain uses TRBV5-3 with TRBJ2-2, with a possible D match to TRBD2 (6 bases). TRBV5-3 is recorded as an ORF, its role being uncertain. The CDR3, as DNA: TGTGCCAGAAGCTTGGAGGGACTCAACACCGGGGAGCTGTTTTTT. It specifies CARSLEGLNTGELFF.